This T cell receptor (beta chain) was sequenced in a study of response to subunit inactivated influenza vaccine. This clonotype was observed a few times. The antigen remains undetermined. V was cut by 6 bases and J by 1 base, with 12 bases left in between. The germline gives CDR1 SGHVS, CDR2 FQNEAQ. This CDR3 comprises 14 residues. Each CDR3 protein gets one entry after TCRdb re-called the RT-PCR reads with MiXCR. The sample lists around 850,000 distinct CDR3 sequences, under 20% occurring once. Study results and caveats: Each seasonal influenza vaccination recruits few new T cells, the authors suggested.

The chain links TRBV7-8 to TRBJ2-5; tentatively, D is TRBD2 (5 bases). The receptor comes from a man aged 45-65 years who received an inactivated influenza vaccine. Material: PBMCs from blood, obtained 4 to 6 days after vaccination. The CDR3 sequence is CASRPVGLQETQYF. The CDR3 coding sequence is TGTGCCAGCAGGCCAGTAGGACTCCAAGAGACCCAGTACTTC.